Below are 22 T cell receptor beta chains sequenced from a single sample in a study of tumor-infiltrating lymphocytes in primary liver carcinoma. cDNA specific to TCR beta was made from 500 to 650 ng of total RNA, with a constant-region primer employed for priming. Library construction for TCR beta comprised three nested multiplex PCR rounds performed with slightly modified ARM-PCR. Both of the initial two PCR rounds ran for approximately 11 cycles and employed TRBV1-TRBV30 forward primers alongside a C-beta reverse primer. TCRdb fed the multiplex PCR reads into MiXCR, producing one record per CDR3 protein. The table includes around 26,000 distinct CDR3 sequences, about three quarters detected once. Investigators took RNA and DNA out together from roughly 21-30 mg of unsorted bulk tissue. Sequenced material: liver tumor tissue from sampling region 3. Subset in this sample: tumor region T3, left-lateral pole. The receptors derive from a man in his forties with primary liver carcinoma and hepatitis B virus infection.

Concerning this clonotype: A read error may account for a junction end that differs from germline. The V gene is TRBV6-6, the J gene TRBJ2-2; D is tentatively TRBD1 or TRBD2 (5 bases each). The CDR3 length is 12 residues. CDR1 and CDR2 (germline): MNHNY, SVGAGI (reference sequence). This CDR3 is CANNKDTGELFF. In nucleotides, the CDR3 is TGTGCCAACAATAAGGACACCGGGGAGTTGTTTTTT.

This clonotype has at least ten counts. V is TRBV20-1 and J is TRBJ2-7; 8 bases are shared with TRBD1. V gave up 6 bases and J gave up 3 bases; unmatched junction bases: 10. The CDR3 extends over 14 amino acids. CDR1 DFQATT and CDR2 SNEGSKA come from the germline V gene (reference sequence). The CDR3 bases are TGCAGTGCCGTTGAGACAGGGGAAGACTACGAGCAGTACTTC. Translation gives CSAVETGEDYEQYF.

This clonotype was seen just once. Since the CDR3 does not end with the conserved phenylalanine or tryptophan, this likely comes from a read error. It is unclear where the CDR3 begins or ends on the DNA, so no DNA is shown, and the CDR3 is as TCRdb lists it. The chain couples TRBV19 to TRBJ1-1; whether TRBD1, the table's D call, matches the DNA was not checked. The CDR3 extends over 16 residues, inclusive of both ends. The germline gives CDR1 LNHDA, CDR2 SQIVND (reference sequence). CDR3 region: CASSILGQGMNTETFY.

Concerning this clonotype itself: The junction shows a germline mismatch at one end, possibly a read error. V and J are TRBV4-3 and TRBJ2-5; D is ambiguous. The CDR3 has 13 amino acids. Germline V lookup: CDR1 LGHNA, CDR2 YSLEER. The CDR3: CASIQGLGETQYF. For the CDR3, the DNA is TGCGCAAGCATCCAAGGCTTGGGAGAGACCCAGTACTTC.

The chain combines TRBV4-2 with TRBJ2-1; TRBD2 matches 12 bases. The J segment lost 15 bases and the V segment lost 9 bases, leaving 15 bases of the junction unmatched. The CDR3 sequence is 14 residues long. Per the germline V gene, CDR1 is LGHNA and CDR2 is YNFKEQ. In nucleotides, the CDR3 is TGTGCCAGTAACCAAGAGAGGACTAGCGGGATTGGGTTCTTC. Encoded protein: CASNQERTSGIGFF.

Concerning this clonotype itself: Being one base from a much bigger clone, this may be a read error. J is TRBJ2-5 and V is TRBV18; D call uncertain. Germline loops: CDR1 KGHSH, CDR2 LQKENI. V lost 5 bases to trimming and J lost 5 bases, with 15 bases between them. The CDR3 spans 14 residues. In nucleotides, the CDR3 is TGTGCCAGCTCATTAACGTTGAACGGGGAGACCCAGTACTTC. It translates to CASSLTLNGETQYF.

As concerns this clonotype: Germline and junction disagree at one end, which may indicate a read error. This chain joins TRBV29-1 and TRBJ2-2, with D perhaps matching TRBD1 (6 bases). Per germline, CDR1 SQVTM and CDR2 ANQGSEA. The CDR3 is 13 residues long. CDR3 in DNA: TGCCGCGTTGAAGGACAGAGGTCCGGGGAGCTGTTTTTT. Translation gives CRVEGQRSGELFF.

As to this clonotype: At one of its ends the junction is not consistent with the germline gene, which may arise from a read error. J is TRBJ1-2 and V is TRBV12-3 or TRBV12-4, with 8 positions matching TRBD1. The CDR3 is 15 amino acids. The chain's CDR3 is CASSLRTGGAYGHTF. The DNA for the CDR3 is TGTGCCAGCAGTTTGAGAACAGGGGGAGCGTATGGCCACACCTTC.

With regard to this clonotype: Germline is not matched at one junction end, which may reflect a read error. V usage is TRBV7-9 and J usage is TRBJ2-1, with a weak D call TRBD1 (6 bases). CDR3 length equals 17 residues. In germline, CDR1 is SEHNR, CDR2 FQNEAQ (reference sequence). The CDR3 nucleotides are TGTCCCAGCAGCCTACCATACCAGGGGCCTAAAACAAATGAGCAGTTCTTC. It encodes CPSSLPYQGPKTNEQFF.

A remark on this clonotype: The junction departs from the called germline gene at one end, perhaps through a read error. The chain carries TRBV4-1 and TRBJ2-1; D is uncertain. The CDR3 runs 15 residues. Germline loops: CDR1 MGHRA, CDR2 YSYEKL. CDR3 in amino acids: CASSPIGNNNNEQFF. The CDR3 DNA reads as TGCGCTAGCAGCCCCATCGGTAACAACAACAATGAGCAGTTCTTC.

On this clonotype itself: At one of its ends the junction is not consistent with the germline gene, which may arise from a read error. The rearrangement joins TRBV6-2 or TRBV6-3 to TRBJ1-1; 8 bases are a match to TRBD1. This CDR3 has 13 residues. Germline V gene lookup returns CDR1 MNHEY and CDR2 SVGEGT. The CDR3 DNA reads as TGTGCCAGTAGTTACATAGTTGACAGGGGAGTTATCTTT. Translated, it gives CASSYIVDRGVIF.

On this clonotype itself: The junction departs from the called germline gene at one end, perhaps through a read error. The CDR3 DNA reads as TGTGCCAGCAGCTTGGGTCGAGGGGGGACGAGCACTGAAGCTTTCTTC. Its translation is CASSLGRGGTSTEAFF. This rearrangement joins TRBV5-4 to TRBJ1-1; perhaps TRBD1 as D (6 bases). Germline CDR1 SGHNT, CDR2 YYREEE (reference sequence). The CDR3 spans 16 residues.

Details on this clonotype: Relative to the germline gene, one junction end is altered; a read error may explain this. The chain joins TRBV6-6 to TRBJ2-1, with 10 nucleotides matching TRBD2. CDR1 is MNHNY, CDR2 SVGAGI, per germline (reference sequence). The CDR3 runs 16 residues. CDR3 nucleotide sequence: TGTGCCAGCAGTTACCCCACTAGCGGGATAGCGAATGAACATTTCTTT. Translated: CASSYPTSGIANEHFF.

On this clonotype itself: The junction and the germline gene differ at one end; a read error may be behind it. The CDR3 spells CASSQEGTGVYTIYF. Here the CDR3 DNA reads TGCGCCAGCAGTCAAGAGGGGACAGGGGTATACACCATATATTTC. V usage is TRBV4-1 and J usage is TRBJ1-3, with TRBD1 identical over 10 bases. CDR3 size: 15 residues. CDR1 and CDR2 (germline): MGHRA, YSYEKL.

This clonotype was observed once. This chain links TRBV12-3 or TRBV12-4 with TRBJ1-2; TRBD1 matches at 9 bases. This CDR3 comprises 15 residues. With V trimmed by 10 bases and J by 2 bases, 11 bases remained unmatched. The CDR3 loop reads CANSLGQGPNYGYTF. The DNA of the CDR3 is TGTGCCAACAGCCTTGGACAGGGGCCAAACTATGGCTACACCTTC.

This chain uses TRBV5-6 with TRBJ1-6; D unclear. This CDR3 is built from 14 residues. The V gene's germline CDR1 is SGHDT and CDR2 YYEEEE. The ends were cut back, 0 bases at V and 10 bases at J, with 11 bases in the middle. The CDR3, as DNA: TGTGCCAGCAGCTTGGTAGCACTGGCATCACCCCTCCACTTT. Amino acids: CASSLVALASPLHF.

This clonotype appeared a single time. A junction boundary mismatches the germline segment, possibly from a read error. The chain joins TRBV11-2 to TRBJ2-5; 7 bases agree with TRBD2. The CDR3 is 15 residues long. Germline V lookup: CDR1 SGHAT, CDR2 FQNNGV. The CDR3 sequence: CVSSLIGGRRETQYF. In DNA form, the CDR3 reads TGTGTCAGCAGCTTAATAGGCGGGAGACGGGAGACACAGTACTTC.

This clonotype has only a few counts. The chain recombines TRBV4-2 with TRBJ2-1; no firm D call. This CDR3 has 15 residues. V lost 1 base, J lost 8 bases, and 15 bases lay in between. Germline V lookup: CDR1 LGHNA, CDR2 YNFKEQ. The CDR3 loop reads CASSQASRWPHEQFF. The CDR3 nucleotides read TGTGCCAGCAGCCAAGCGTCTAGATGGCCACATGAGCAGTTCTTC.

This clonotype is a singleton in its sample. Because it lacks the conserved phenylalanine or tryptophan at the end, this CDR3 is likely a read error. Because the CDR3's place on the DNA is in doubt, the DNA is left out and the CDR3 is given as listed by TCRdb. This sequence joins TRBV12-3 or TRBV12-4 and TRBJ2-7; the D call in the table, TRBD1, was not verified against the DNA. From its first to its last residue, the CDR3 has 15 amino acids. This CDR3 reads CASSIGKGGPYEQYI.

By share, this clonotype counts as medium-sized (0.01 to 0.1%). The chain is built from TRBV5-4 and TRBJ2-5; 7 nucleotides align to TRBD1. With V trimmed by 1 base and J by 5 bases, 2 bases remained unmatched. Germline assignment: CDR1 SGHNT and CDR2 YYREEE (reference sequence). This CDR3 is 13 amino acids long. In DNA, the CDR3 is TGTGCCAGCAGCTTGACAGGGGTGGAGACCCAGTACTTC. This translates into CASSLTGVETQYF. Full variable domain (missing parts from reference TRBV5-4 and TRBJ2-5): ETGVTQSPTHLIKTRGQQVTLRCSSQSGHNTVSWYQQALGQGPQFIFQYYREEENGRGNFPPRFSGLQFPNYSSELNVNALELDDSALYLCASSLTGVETQYFGPGTRLLVL.

Comments on this clonotype: At one of its ends the junction is not consistent with the germline gene, which may arise from a read error. This sequence joins TRBV11-2 and TRBJ2-1; 9 bases fit TRBD2. Germline V gives CDR1 SGHAT, CDR2 FQNNGV. This CDR3 is built from 16 residues. The CDR3 reads CGSNLELLAGMNGQFF. For the CDR3, the DNA is TGTGGCAGCAACTTAGAGCTCCTAGCGGGAATGAATGGGCAGTTCTTC.

Points on this clonotype: At one end the junction does not follow the germline gene, possibly because of a read error. In nucleotides, the CDR3 is TGTGCCAGCAGTAAGTCACACACCGGGGAGCTGTTATTT. Protein: CASSKSHTGELLF. The rearrangement joins TRBV6-2 or TRBV6-3 to TRBJ2-2; weak D call: TRBD2 (5 bases). Per the germline V gene, CDR1 is MNHEY and CDR2 is SVGEGT. CDR3 length: 13 amino acids.